This T cell receptor (beta chain) was documented in a study of cytomegalovirus exposure and HLA in healthy donors. Points from the study as a whole: In vitro testing confirmed three CMV-associated chains as specific for CMV antigens.

On this clone: The antigen is undetermined.

Libraries were prepared by immunoSEQ multiplex PCR; TCRdb keeps only in-frame clonotypes and omits some of them. The data hold 95,000 to 150,000 clones, with roughly 93% observed a single time. Sequencing input: PBMCs. The TCR sequence derives from a woman aged 18-29 years in good health and CMV-seronegative.

CDR3 residues: CASRAGPAGSPLHF. The CDR3 DNA follows: TGTGCCAGCAGGGCCGGGCCGGCAGGGTCACCCCTCCACTTT. The genes are TRBV6-1 and TRBJ1-6; D might be TRBD1 (5 bases). Trimming left V 6 bases short and J 10 bases short, with 16 bases between. There are 14 residues in the CDR3. Germline CDR1 reads MNHNS; CDR2 reads SASEGT.